This T cell receptor (beta chain) was sequenced for a study of shared clonotypes between healthy human individuals (dated by TCRdb to 2019 to 2021). With respect to the entire study: The cohort comprised two women and a few men aged 18 to 49 years. Blood TCR repertoires of about five healthy adults were deeply sequenced to estimate repertoire size and the extent of clonotype sharing between individuals. Leukapheresis yielded between about 0.85 and 10 billion PBMCs per donor. Libraries were prepared and TCR repertoires were sequenced by different laboratories using diverse techniques, in order to increase sequencing depth and limit assay-specific biases. Results and caveats for the whole study, not just this receptor: Sampling was limited to blood, and TCR repertoires in tissue likely differ from TCR repertoires in blood. Because the study included only a small number of donors, the genetic and exposure-history diversity represented was limited. Pairwise subsampling led to the expectation that sequencing depth would affect the degree of clonotype sharing among donors.

The donors were healthy, HIV-negative adults with no recently reported acute infections or vaccinations. Only Caucasian adults living in Nashville, Tennessee, USA were represented among the donors. For unsorted samples, about 90 million PBMCs were counted and genomic DNA was extracted with the QIAamp DNA Blood Mini kit. After blood collection by leukapheresis, PBMCs were isolated using Ficoll-Histopaque density gradient centrifugation and then cryopreserved in the vapor phase of liquid nitrogen. Using the deep immunoSEQ assay, multiplex PCR amplified TCR CDR3 regions from genomic DNA. Extracted genomic DNA from each cell subset was distributed evenly across all wells of several immunoSEQ 96-well plates, and each plate was treated as a replicate. For unsorted PBMC, each replicate PCR was loaded with approximately 0.3 ug genomic DNA, equivalent to about 33,000 T cell genomes. Genomic DNA from unsorted PBMC was sequenced over ten immunoSEQ deep assay plates. Purified libraries were quantified with a Qubit 3.0 fluorometer, sized on a Bioanalyzer 2100, and re-quantified with the KAPA Library Quantification kit. Every immunoSEQ 96-well plate was sequenced on a dedicated single-read 150-cycle Illumina NextSeq 550 flow cell. As for how the authors treated the data: Because only junctional sequences without quality scores were contained in the immunoSEQ output, filtering matching that applied to full-length reads could not be performed. To assign V/J genes and CDR3, sequences were annotated using PyIR, a Python wrapper for IgBLAST v1.9, with IMGT germline references. Any read was removed if the V/J assignment was weak (E-value above 1e-6), the CDR3 was missing, or the read contained stop codons, out-of-frame junctions, or ambiguous translated residues. A V3J clonotype was defined by an identical inferred V gene, J gene, and CDR3 amino acid sequence. Percentage overlap between repertoires was computed as shared unique clonotypes divided by the size of the smaller repertoire. Three approaches were used to assess repertoire richness: RTK rarefaction, the Chao1 estimator, and Recon v2.1 estimates of unobserved clonotypes. TCRdb carries this immuneACCESS record with in-frame sequences only. Its versions omit some clonotypes, under half of them owing to an unresolved V gene in the studies checked, with the rest unexplained. That table is the source of V, J and clone size, and D and trimming were worked out from the DNA. A total of roughly 490,000 clones appear in this sample, around 80% of them only once. 10% to 15% of the sample belongs to the ten largest clones.

The germline V gene (reference sequence) provides CDR1 LNHDA and CDR2 SQIVND. There are 14 amino acids in the CDR3, from cysteine to phenylalanine inclusive. The DNA shown is the 42-base CDR3, in frame from base 1. For this clone: This receptor's antigen is unknown. One end of the junction does not line up with germline, which may come from a read error.

This chain joins TRBV19 to TRBJ1-5, and the D gene may be TRBD1, 6 bases matching. The source material was PBMCs. The TCR comes from a woman aged 40-49 years in good health. Some clones in this sample may be carry-over from other donors' samples. The CDR3 here reads CASRIGGIDQPQHF. The nucleotide sequence reads as follows: TGTGCCAGTAGAATAGGGGGGATCGATCAGCCCCAGCATTTT. Supplemented by the reference TRBV19 and TRBJ1-5 proteins around the CDR3, the complete variable domain is DGGITQSPKYLFRKEGQNVTLSCEQNLNHDAMYWYRQDPGQGLRLIYYSQIVNDFQKGDIAEGYSVSREKKESFPLTVTSAQKNPTAFYLCASRIGGIDQPQHFGDGTRLSIL.